This T cell receptor (beta chain) was profiled in a study of CXCR3-negative and CXCR3-positive naive CD8 T cells. Study-level background: Roughly 140 million TRB reads in total, about 1.5 +/- 0.3 million per library.

Worth noting for this clonotype: Its specificity is unknown.

Study-level findings and limits: Similar levels of surface CD5 were seen between naive subsets; TCR strength was inferred from TRB CDR3 properties. Memory CD8+ cells had much lower diversity, and both naive subsets had comparably high diversity. CXCR3-positive naive cells had TRB CDR3s that were more hydrophobic than CXCR3-negative naive cells had.

It was by 5' RACE with UMI labels that the TRB cDNA libraries were prepared. Following a re-call of the 5' RACE reads, TCRdb has one entry per CDR3 protein and lacks DNA. Its clone listing holds 150,000 to 180,000 distinct CDR3 sequences. CDR1 is SGHVS and CDR2 is FNYEAQ in the germline V gene. The CDR3 has 18 amino acids. CD45RO-CCR7+CD27+CD95- expression identified naive CD8+ T cells. The sequence came from a human donor in good health. Some clones in this sample may be carry-over from other donors' samples. Sequences were obtained from naive CXCR3+ CD8+ T cells from blood. Regarding subset: CD45RO-CCR7+CD27+CD95- naive CD8+ T cells expressing CXCR3 (TNR3+). The chain employs TRBV7-6 and TRBJ2-6; TCRdb's D gene call, TRBD2, goes unchecked for lack of DNA. CDR3: CASSLDSRKPSGANVLTF.